This TCR beta chain was sequenced during a study of human T cells and chemical hapten exposure. The overall study: Donors were sensitized with 2% DPC on the upper inner arm.

Unique molecular identifiers were affixed to discrete cDNA molecules within the library. MiXCR, run by TCRdb on the RACE reads, gives a single entry per CDR3 protein. The sample has 60,000 to 80,000 distinct CDR3 sequences, more than 30% seen once; the top ten hold more than 7%. Regarding the study as a whole: It was expanded TCRs that formed significantly more large CDR3 similarity clusters than controls did.

The CDR3 length is 15 residues. The V end lost 2 bases, the J end lost 1 base, and 12 bases lay between the germline ends. Germline V gene lookup returns CDR1 MNHNS and CDR2 SASEGT. Regarding time point: patch test 1, 2 weeks after DPC sensitization. Described treatment: therapeutic diphenylcyclopropenone sensitization with weekly scalp DPC. Blood sampling occurred before each patch-test application. Comments on this clonotype: The antigen remains unidentified.

This clonotype was obtained from a middle-aged man with alopecia areata. Some clones in this sample may be carry-over from other donors' samples. Sequencing was performed on whole blood, taken in connection with sensitization to the hapten diphenylcyclopropenone (DPC). The genes are TRBV6-1 and TRBJ2-7; the D gene is possibly TRBD1 (5 bases). CDR3 amino acids: CASSEIPNRSYEQYF. CDR3 nucleotides: TGTGCCAGCAGTGAAATTCCGAACAGGTCCTACGAGCAGTACTTC.